This is a list of T cell receptor beta chains from one sample in a study of graft-versus-host responses after intestinal transplantation. Profiled with immunoSEQ multiplex PCR; TCRdb holds only in-frame clones, not every one. Altogether roughly 92,000 clones are present, about 87% being singletons, with the ten largest covering around 0.27%. These receptors lack a known antigen. Sequenced here: unstimulated CD4+ T cells sorted from spleen or lymph node cells, sampled before transplant. The receptors here all came from a human donor who was the organ donor for an intestinal transplant. CDR3s include the opening cysteine and the closing phenylalanine or tryptophan. The order of the fields is V gene, clone size, D gene, J gene, CDR3 protein, CDR3 DNA. The D gene is left open where the match is weak. A clone size is listed for some rows: how often the clone was seen (once, few, many), or a class if it is expanded.

TRBV6-1	-	-	TRBJ1-6	CASSPAGVSPLHF	TGTGCCAGCAGTCCGGCAGGGGTCTCACCCCTCCACTTT
TRBV5-1	-	-	TRBJ1-5	CASSLSNQPQHF	TGCGCCAGCAGCTTATCTAATCAGCCCCAGCATTTT
TRBV11-2	once	TRBD1	TRBJ2-7	CASSLGQGVPSGQYF	TGTGCCAGCAGCTTAGGCCAGGGGGTGCCGTCCGGGCAGTACTTC
TRBV4-3	-	-	TRBJ2-7	CASSPMPGNEQYF	TGCGCCAGCAGCCCCATGCCCGGGAACGAGCAGTACTTC
TRBV7-3	-	-	TRBJ2-5	CASSRTVQETQYF	TGTGCCAGCAGCCGGACTGTACAAGAGACCCAGTACTTC
TRBV27	-	TRBD1	TRBJ2-7	CASKGQGGDEQYF	TGTGCCAGCAAGGGACAGGGAGGCGACGAGCAGTACTTC
TRBV10-3	-	-	TRBJ2-7	CATADSTYEQYF	TGTGCCACCGCAGACAGTACCTACGAGCAGTACTTC
TRBV6-5	few	-	TRBJ1-5	CASSQTGGPQHF	TGTGCCAGCAGTCAAACCGGAGGGCCCCAGCATTTT
TRBV28	few	-	TRBJ2-7	CASSYGRAYEQYF	TGTGCCAGCAGCTACGGCCGGGCCTACGAGCAGTACTTC
TRBV9	-	-	TRBJ2-5	CASSVEAGQETQYF	TGTGCCAGCAGCGTAGAGGCGGGGCAAGAGACCCAGTACTTC
TRBV28	once	-	TRBJ1-2	CASSLRGPSYGYTF	TGTGCCAGCAGTTTAAGAGGCCCCTCCTATGGCTACACCTTC
TRBV6-1	-	-	TRBJ1-1	CASSERTGRGNTEAFF	TGTGCCAGCAGTGAACGGACCGGACGGGGGAACACTGAAGCTTTCTTT
TRBV27	-	TRBD1	TRBJ1-2	CASSRGTGDGYTF	TGTGCCAGCAGCCGTGGGACAGGGGATGGCTACACCTTC
TRBV10-3	few	TRBD1	TRBJ1-2	CAISRQGDGYTF	TGTGCCATCAGTCGACAGGGCGATGGCTACACCTTC
TRBV28	-	-	TRBJ2-5	CASSLWEETQYF	TGTGCCAGCAGTTTATGGGAGGAGACCCAGTACTTC
TRBV14	-	-	TRBJ2-7	CASSRNRESYEQYF	TGTGCCAGCAGCCGTAACAGGGAATCCTACGAGCAGTACTTC
TRBV19	-	-	TRBJ2-1	CASSRRIAAKDNEQFF	TGTGCCAGTAGCCGTCGTATAGCGGCCAAAGACAATGAGCAGTTCTTC
TRBV10-3	-	TRBD1	TRBJ1-2	CAISGSGRGVEGYTF	TGCGCCATCAGTGGCTCCGGCAGGGGGGTGGAGGGCTACACCTTC
TRBV18	-	TRBD1	TRBJ2-1	CASSPLGTGALNEQFF	TGTGCCAGCTCACCACTTGGGACAGGGGCCCTCAATGAGCAGTTCTTC
TRBV28	-	-	TRBJ1-5	CASSLAPARGGGNQPQHF	TGTGCCAGCAGTTTAGCACCGGCCAGAGGGGGGGGCAATCAGCCCCAGCATTTT
TRBV30	-	TRBD2	TRBJ2-1	CAWSPEWAGGQFF	TGTGCCTGGAGTCCCGAATGGGCGGGGGGGCAGTTCTTC
TRBV2	-	-	TRBJ1-6	CASSLTSSYNSPLHF	TGTGCCAGCAGTTTAACGAGCTCCTATAATTCACCCCTCCACTTT
TRBV25-1	-	TRBD1	TRBJ1-1	CASSDTTGFGEAFF	TGTGCCAGCAGTGATACGACAGGGTTCGGTGAAGCTTTCTTT
TRBV2	-	-	TRBJ1-5	CASSEEGYSNQPQHF	TGTGCCAGCAGCGAGGAGGGGTATAGCAATCAGCCCCAGCATTTT
TRBV5-4	-	-	TRBJ1-5	CASSLAGGNQPQHF	TGTGCCAGCAGCTTGGCCGGGGGCAATCAGCCCCAGCATTTT
TRBV6-5	few	TRBD1	TRBJ1-2	CASSTPGTANYGYTF	TGTGCCAGCAGTACCCCCGGGACAGCTAACTATGGCTACACCTTC
TRBV6-5	few	-	TRBJ1-2	CASSYLSGRGNGYTF	TGTGCCAGCAGTTACTTAAGCGGGCGAGGGAACGGCTACACCTTC
TRBV18	-	TRBD1	TRBJ2-1	CASSRGTGVSPNEQFF	TGTGCCAGCTCACGAGGGACAGGGGTTAGCCCTAATGAGCAGTTCTTC
TRBV4-3	-	-	TRBJ2-7	CASSRTQTPTYEQYF	TGCGCCAGCAGCCGGACTCAGACTCCGACCTACGAGCAGTACTTC
TRBV2	few	-	TRBJ1-6	CASSERRINSPLHF	TGTGCCAGCAGTGAACGGCGGATCAATTCACCCCTCCACTTT
TRBV7-8	once	-	TRBJ1-6	CASSSGVADSPLHF	TGTGCCAGCAGCTCAGGGGTAGCCGATTCACCCCTCCACTTT
TRBV12-1	-	-	TRBJ2-7	CASRTSPTYEQYF	TGTGCCAGCCGAACTAGCCCGACCTACGAGCAGTACTTC
TRBV27	few	TRBD1	TRBJ2-7	CASSADRGDEQYF	TGTGCCAGCAGTGCGGACAGGGGCGACGAGCAGTACTTC
TRBV4-1	-	TRBD2	TRBJ2-7	CASSQLSRAGGLSYEQYF	TGCGCCAGCAGCCAACTGTCCCGAGCGGGGGGACTATCCTACGAGCAGTACTTC
TRBV9	-	-	TRBJ2-5	CASSGLGQVQETQYF	TGTGCCAGCAGCGGACTAGGACAGGTTCAAGAGACCCAGTACTTC